This T cell receptor (beta chain) was recovered during a study of OX40 agonist ivuxolimab in advanced cancers. Study-level background: The costimulatory receptor OX40 (CD134) was targeted by ivuxolimab, a fully human IgG2 agonistic monoclonal antibody. Intravenous ivuxolimab was administered to patients every 2 weeks at six dose levels: 0.01, 0.1, 0.3, 1.5, 3 and 10 mg/kg. Of the 50 or so patients in dose escalation, 19 had hepatocellular carcinoma, about 15 had melanoma, 9 had renal cell carcinoma and 9 had head and neck cancer. The dose-escalation cohort was 82.7% male with a mean age of about 54 years, ranging from 23 to 79. Patients were allowed to have had prior anti-PD-1, anti-PD-L1 or anti-CTLA-4 therapy, and 40% of the dose-escalation patients had previously received checkpoint inhibitors. Three dose-escalation patients achieved partial responses, one with hepatocellular carcinoma and two with cutaneous melanoma. Peripheral TCRbeta sequencing was intended to test whether TCR sequence diversity was altered and clonal T-cell expansion was caused by ivuxolimab. The paper reports the monotherapy dose-escalation portion (N = 52 patients) of the phase I ivuxolimab trial. On the study overall, not on this receptor specifically: After ivuxolimab, CD8+ T cells had more expanded clones than CD4+ T cells on average. Low levels of normalized T-cell clonal expansion were also seen in some patients who did not respond. Clonal expansion of both CD4+ and CD8+ blood T cells was observed from baseline to week 6 at doses 0.1 to 3.0 mg/kg. Which antigens the clonally expanded peripheral T cells were specific for was not determined. Partial responders in the 0.1-3.0 mg/kg groups had among the lowest normalized peripheral clonal expansion, especially among CD8+ T cells.

The germline V gene provides CDR1 MGHDK and CDR2 SYGVNS. The CDR3 spans 16 residues, from the cysteine through the phenylalanine. The read is trimmed to its CDR3 DNA, 48 bases read in frame from base 1. Trimming accounts for 3 bases at V and 6 bases at J, while the number of junction bases matched to no gene is 14. Patients with a history of autoimmune disease or receiving systemic immunosuppression were excluded from the trial. Peripheral blood for TCR sequencing was drawn from every dose cohort at baseline, at cycle 4 day 1 and at cycle 7 day 1. The samples were taken from a phase I, first-in-human, multicenter, open-label dose-escalation trial of ivuxolimab. Adults with locally advanced or metastatic melanoma, renal cell, hepatocellular, or head and neck squamous cell carcinoma were enrolled in the trial. CD4+ and CD8+ T cells were sorted separately from peripheral blood before TCR sequencing.

On this clone itself: No cognate antigen has been identified for it. Nothing much larger sits one base from this clone, and base qualities are not available.

For sequencing of the TCRbeta CDR3 region, genomic DNA was extracted from the sorted cells. The immunoSEQ Assay was used for sequencing of TCRbeta CDR3 regions. TCRdb carries this immuneACCESS record with in-frame sequences only. Its versions omit some clonotypes, under half of them owing to an unresolved V gene in the studies checked, with the rest unexplained. For this sample there are 65,000 to 95,000 clones; around 92% appear just once. The biggest ten clones account for about 11% of the sample. The sequenced sample was CD4+ or CD8+ T cells sorted from blood, obtained in a trial of the OX40 agonist ivuxolimab. The sequence came from an adult with an advanced solid tumor such as melanoma, head and neck, liver or kidney cancer. The chain uses TRBV25-1 and TRBJ2-7; 7 central bases correspond to TRBD1. For the CDR3, the sequence is CASSDERRTGESEQYF. The sequence in DNA is TGTGCCAGCAGTGACGAGCGTAGAACAGGGGAGAGCGAGCAGTACTTC.